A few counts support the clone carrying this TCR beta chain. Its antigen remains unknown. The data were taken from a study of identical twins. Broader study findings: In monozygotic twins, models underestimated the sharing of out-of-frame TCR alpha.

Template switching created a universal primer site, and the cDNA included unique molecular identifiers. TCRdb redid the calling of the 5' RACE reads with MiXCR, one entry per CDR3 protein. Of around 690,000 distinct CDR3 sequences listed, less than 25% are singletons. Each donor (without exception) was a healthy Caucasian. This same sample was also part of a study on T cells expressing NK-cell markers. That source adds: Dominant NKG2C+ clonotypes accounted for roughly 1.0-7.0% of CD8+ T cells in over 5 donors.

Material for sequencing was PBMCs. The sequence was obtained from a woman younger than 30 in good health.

The CDR3 nucleotides read TGCAGTGCTAGACAGATCTATAATTCACCCCTCCACTTT. This encodes CSARQIYNSPLHF. The chain uses TRBV20-1 and TRBJ1-6; unclear D gene. The CDR3 length is 13 residues. CDR1 and CDR2 from the germline V gene are DFQATT and SNEGSKA (reference sequence). Trimming cost V 2 bases and J 3 bases, with 5 bases left between them.